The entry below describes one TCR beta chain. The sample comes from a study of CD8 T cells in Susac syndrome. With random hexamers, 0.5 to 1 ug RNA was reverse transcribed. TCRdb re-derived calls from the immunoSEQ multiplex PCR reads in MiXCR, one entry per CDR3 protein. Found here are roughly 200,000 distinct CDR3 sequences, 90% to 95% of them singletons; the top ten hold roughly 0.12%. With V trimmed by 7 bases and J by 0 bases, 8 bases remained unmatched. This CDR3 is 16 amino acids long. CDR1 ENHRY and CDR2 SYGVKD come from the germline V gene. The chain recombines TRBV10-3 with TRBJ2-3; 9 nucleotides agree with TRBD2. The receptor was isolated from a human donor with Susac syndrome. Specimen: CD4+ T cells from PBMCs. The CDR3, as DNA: TGTGCCATCAATATGTTAGCGGGGGTGAGCACAGATACGCAGTATTTT. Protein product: CAINMLAGVSTDTQYF.